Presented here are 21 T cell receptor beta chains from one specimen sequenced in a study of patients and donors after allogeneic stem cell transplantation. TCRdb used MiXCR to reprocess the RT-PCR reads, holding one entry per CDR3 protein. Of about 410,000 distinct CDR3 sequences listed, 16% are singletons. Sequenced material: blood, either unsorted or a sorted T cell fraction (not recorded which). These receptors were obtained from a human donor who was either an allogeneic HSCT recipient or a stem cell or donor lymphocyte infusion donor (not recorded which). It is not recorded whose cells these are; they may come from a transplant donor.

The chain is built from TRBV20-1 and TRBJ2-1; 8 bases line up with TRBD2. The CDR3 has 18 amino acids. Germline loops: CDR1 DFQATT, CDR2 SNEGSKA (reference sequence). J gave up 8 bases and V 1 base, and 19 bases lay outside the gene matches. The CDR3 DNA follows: TGCAGTGCTAGAGGAGGTCCTTCGCGGGGGGTCATATACGATGAGCAGTTCTTC. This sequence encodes CSARGGPSRGVIYDEQFF.

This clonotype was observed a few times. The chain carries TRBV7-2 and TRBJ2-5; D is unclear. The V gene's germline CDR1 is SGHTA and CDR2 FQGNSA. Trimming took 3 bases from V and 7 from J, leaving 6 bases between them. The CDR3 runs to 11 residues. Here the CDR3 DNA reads TGTGCCAGCAGCTTTCTAGGGACCCAGTACTTC. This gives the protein CASSFLGTQYF.

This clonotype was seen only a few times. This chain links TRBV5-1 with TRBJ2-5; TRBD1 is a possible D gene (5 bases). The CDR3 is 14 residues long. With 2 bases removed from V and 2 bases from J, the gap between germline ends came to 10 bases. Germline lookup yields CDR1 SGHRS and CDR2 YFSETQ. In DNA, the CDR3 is TGCGCCAGCAGCTTTTATGACAGTCAAGAGACCCAGTACTTC. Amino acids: CASSFYDSQETQYF.

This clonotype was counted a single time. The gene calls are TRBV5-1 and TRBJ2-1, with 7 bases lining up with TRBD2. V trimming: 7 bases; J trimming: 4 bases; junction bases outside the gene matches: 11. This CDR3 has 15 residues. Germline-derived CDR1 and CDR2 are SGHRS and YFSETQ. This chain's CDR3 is CASFWGGGPYNEQFF. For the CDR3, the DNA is TGCGCCAGCTTCTGGGGGGGAGGGCCTTACAATGAGCAGTTCTTC.

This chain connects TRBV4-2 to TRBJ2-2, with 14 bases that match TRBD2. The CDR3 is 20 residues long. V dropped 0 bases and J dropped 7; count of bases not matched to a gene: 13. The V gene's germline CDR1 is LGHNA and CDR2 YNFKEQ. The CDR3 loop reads CASSQEVRKGLAGVYGELFF. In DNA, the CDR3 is TGTGCCAGCAGCCAAGAAGTTCGTAAGGGACTAGCGGGAGTTTACGGGGAGCTGTTTTTT.

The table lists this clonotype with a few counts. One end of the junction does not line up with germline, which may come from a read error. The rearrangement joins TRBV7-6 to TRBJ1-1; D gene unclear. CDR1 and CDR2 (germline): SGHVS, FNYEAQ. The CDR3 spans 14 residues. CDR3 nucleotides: TGTGCCAGCAGCTTAGGTACGGGGAACGCTGAAGCTTTCTTT. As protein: CASSLGTGNAEAFF.

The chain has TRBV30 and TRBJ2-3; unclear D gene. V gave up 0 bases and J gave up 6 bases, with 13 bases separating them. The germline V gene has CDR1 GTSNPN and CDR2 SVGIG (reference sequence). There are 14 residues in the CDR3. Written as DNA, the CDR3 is TGTGCCTGGAGTGTACCTCCGAGCCGTGATACGCAGTATTTT. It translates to CAWSVPPSRDTQYF.

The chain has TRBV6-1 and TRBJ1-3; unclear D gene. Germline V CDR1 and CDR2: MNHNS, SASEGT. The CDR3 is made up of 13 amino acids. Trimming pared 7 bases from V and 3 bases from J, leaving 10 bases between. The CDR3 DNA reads TGTGCCAGCACGCCGACTGATGGAAACACCATATATTTT. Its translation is CASTPTDGNTIYF.

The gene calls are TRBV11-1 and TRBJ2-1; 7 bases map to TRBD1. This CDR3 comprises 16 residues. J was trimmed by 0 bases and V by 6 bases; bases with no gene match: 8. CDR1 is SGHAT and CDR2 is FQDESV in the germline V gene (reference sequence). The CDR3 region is CASSPPTGISYNEQFF. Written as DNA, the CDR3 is TGTGCCAGCAGTCCACCGACAGGGATCTCCTACAATGAGCAGTTCTTC.

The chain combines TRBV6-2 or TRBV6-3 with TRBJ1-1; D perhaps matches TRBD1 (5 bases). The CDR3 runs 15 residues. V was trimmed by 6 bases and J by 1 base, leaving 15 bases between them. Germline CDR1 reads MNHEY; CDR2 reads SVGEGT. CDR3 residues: CASSPGVLGNTEAFF. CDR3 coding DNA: TGTGCCAGCAGCCCGGGGGTCTTAGGGAACACTGAAGCTTTCTTT.

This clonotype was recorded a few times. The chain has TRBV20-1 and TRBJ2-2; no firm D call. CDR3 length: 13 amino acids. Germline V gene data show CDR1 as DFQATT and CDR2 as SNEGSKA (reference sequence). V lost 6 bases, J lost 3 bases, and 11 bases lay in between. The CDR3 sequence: CSADRRHTGELFF. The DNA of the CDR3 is TGCAGTGCCGATCGACGGCACACCGGGGAGCTGTTTTTT.

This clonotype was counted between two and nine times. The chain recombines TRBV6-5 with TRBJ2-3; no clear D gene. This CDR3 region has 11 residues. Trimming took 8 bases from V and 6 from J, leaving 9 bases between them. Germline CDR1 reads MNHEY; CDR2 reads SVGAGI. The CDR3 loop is CASGRSDTQYF. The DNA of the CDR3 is TGTGCCAGCGGACGGTCCGATACGCAGTATTTT.

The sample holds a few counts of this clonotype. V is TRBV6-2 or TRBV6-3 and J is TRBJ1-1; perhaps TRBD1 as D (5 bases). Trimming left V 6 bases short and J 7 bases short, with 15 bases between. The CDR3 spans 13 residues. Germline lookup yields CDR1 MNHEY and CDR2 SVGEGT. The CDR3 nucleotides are TGTGCCAGCAGCGTCGTCGGGGGAAATGAAGCTTTCTTT. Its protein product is CASSVVGGNEAFF.

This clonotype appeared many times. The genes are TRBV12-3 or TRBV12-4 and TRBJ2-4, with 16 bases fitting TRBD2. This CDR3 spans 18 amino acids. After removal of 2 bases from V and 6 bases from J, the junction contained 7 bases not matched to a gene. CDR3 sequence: CASSLRPGLAGGGNIQYF. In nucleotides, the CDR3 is TGTGCCAGCAGTTTAAGGCCGGGACTAGCGGGAGGGGGAAACATTCAGTACTTC.

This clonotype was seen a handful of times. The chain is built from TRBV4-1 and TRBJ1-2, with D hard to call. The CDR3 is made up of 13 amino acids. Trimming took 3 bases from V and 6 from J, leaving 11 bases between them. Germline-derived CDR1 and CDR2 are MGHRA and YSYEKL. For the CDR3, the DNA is TGCGCCAGCAGCCACGTTCACCGGCATGGCTACACCTTC. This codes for CASSHVHRHGYTF.

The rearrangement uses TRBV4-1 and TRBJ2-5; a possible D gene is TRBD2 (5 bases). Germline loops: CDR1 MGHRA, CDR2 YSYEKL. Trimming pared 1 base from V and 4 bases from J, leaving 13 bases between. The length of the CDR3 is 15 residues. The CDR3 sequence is CASSQGVTGRETQYF. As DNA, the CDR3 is TGCGCCAGCAGCCAAGGGGTAACGGGAAGAGAGACCCAGTACTTC.

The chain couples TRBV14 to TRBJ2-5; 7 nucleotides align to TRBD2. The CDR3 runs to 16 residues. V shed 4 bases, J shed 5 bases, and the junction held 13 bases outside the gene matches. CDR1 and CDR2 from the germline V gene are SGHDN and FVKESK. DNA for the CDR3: TGTGCCAGCAGCCCTACGGAAAGGGGACTAATGGAGACCCAGTACTTC. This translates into CASSPTERGLMETQYF.

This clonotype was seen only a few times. CDR3 residues: CASSQANEETQYF. The CDR3 DNA reads as TGTGCCAGCAGCCAAGCGAATGAGGAGACCCAGTACTTC. This sequence joins TRBV3-1 and TRBJ2-5; no clear D gene. Germline lookup yields CDR1 LGHDT and CDR2 YNNKEL (reference sequence). The CDR3 extends over 13 amino acids. V was cut by 1 base and J by 5 bases, with 8 bases left in between.

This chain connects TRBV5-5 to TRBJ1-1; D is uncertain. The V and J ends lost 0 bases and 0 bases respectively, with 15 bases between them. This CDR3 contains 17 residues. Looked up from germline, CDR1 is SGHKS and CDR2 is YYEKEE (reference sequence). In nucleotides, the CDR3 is TGTGCCAGCAGCTTGGGGGTAGGAGGGAACGTGAACACTGAAGCTTTCTTT. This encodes CASSLGVGGNVNTEAFF.

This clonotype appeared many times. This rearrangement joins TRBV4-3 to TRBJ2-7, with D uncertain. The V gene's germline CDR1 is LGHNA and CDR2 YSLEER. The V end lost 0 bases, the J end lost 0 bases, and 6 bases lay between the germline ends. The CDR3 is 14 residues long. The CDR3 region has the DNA TGCGCCAGCAGCCAAGATGGCAGCTCCTACGAGCAGTACTTC. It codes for CASSQDGSSYEQYF.

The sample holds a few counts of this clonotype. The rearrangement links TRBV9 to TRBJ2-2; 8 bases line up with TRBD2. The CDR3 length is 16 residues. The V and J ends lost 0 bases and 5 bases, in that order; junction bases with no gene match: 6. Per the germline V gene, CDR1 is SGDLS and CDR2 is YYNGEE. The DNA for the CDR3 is TGTGCCAGCAGCGTAGGTCCGGGAGGGCCAACCGGGGAGCTGTTTTTT. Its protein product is CASSVGPGGPTGELFF.